These 5 T cell receptor beta chains were sequenced from one sample in a study of T cell changes during pregnancy in multiple sclerosis. Assay used: immunoSEQ multiplex PCR; TCRdb lists only in-frame clones, some missing. This table has some 54,000 clones, around 93% appearing once. Material: peripheral blood, obtained after pregnancy. These receptor sequences come from a female donor with multiple sclerosis, enrolled in a pregnancy study.

This chain uses TRBV25-1 with TRBJ2-5; the match to TRBD1 covers 8 bases. V was pared by 2 bases and J by 5 bases, with 4 bases of the junction left unmatched. The CDR3 totals 14 residues. Germline assignment: CDR1 MGHDK and CDR2 SYGVNS. CDR3: CASSEAGGRETQYF. CDR3 nucleotide sequence: TGTGCCAGCAGTGAAGCAGGGGGCAGGGAGACCCAGTACTTC.

The chain employs TRBV4-2 and TRBJ2-7; D perhaps matches TRBD1 (5 bases). The CDR3 runs to 12 residues. Germline CDR1 is LGHNA and CDR2 is YNFKEQ. V dropped 4 bases and J dropped 4 bases, with 8 bases sitting between them. This chain's CDR3 is CASSPAGYEQYF. In DNA, the CDR3 is TGTGCCAGCAGCCCCGCAGGGTACGAGCAGTACTTC.

This chain connects TRBV7-9 to TRBJ2-5; D is perhaps TRBD2 (5 bases). V lost 5 bases and J 4 bases, leaving 14 bases between the germline ends. CDR3 size: 14 residues. The germline V gene has CDR1 SEHNR and CDR2 FQNEAQ (reference sequence). The CDR3 is CASSPRVEVETQYF. The DNA for the CDR3 is TGTGCCAGCAGCCCCCGAGTGGAGGTAGAGACCCAGTACTTC.

The rearrangement links TRBV6-4 to TRBJ2-1; no clear D. CDR1 is MRHNA and CDR2 is SNTAGT in the germline V gene. V was trimmed by 0 bases and J by 7 bases, leaving 10 bases between them. The CDR3 spans 14 residues. The CDR3 sequence is CASSDSSETNEQFF. The CDR3 region has the DNA TGTGCCAGCAGTGACTCAAGCGAAACGAATGAGCAGTTCTTC.

The CDR3 DNA reads as TGTGCCAGCACGAGGGCTAGCGCATACAATGAGCAGTTCTTC. It translates to CASTRASAYNEQFF. This sequence joins TRBV6-5 and TRBJ2-1, with D maybe TRBD2 (6 bases). Germline V gives CDR1 MNHEY, CDR2 SVGAGI. The CDR3 totals 14 residues. V was shortened by 7 bases and J by 4 bases, with 14 bases between the two germline ends.